What follows is one T cell receptor beta chain and its context. CDR3 length equals 16 residues. Trimming stripped 5 bases from V and 10 bases from J, with 21 bases between. Germline V gene data show CDR1 as MNHEY and CDR2 as SMNVEV (reference sequence). The data were obtained in a study of OX40 agonist ivuxolimab in advanced cancers. Produced via immunoSEQ multiplex PCR; TCRdb's table is partial and in-frame only. Of approximately 84,000 clones listed, 86% are singletons. This chain joins TRBV27 and TRBJ1-6; D gene unclear. Sequenced material: CD4+ or CD8+ T cells sorted from blood, taken in a trial of the OX40 agonist ivuxolimab. This clonotype originated in an adult with an advanced solid tumor such as melanoma, head and neck, liver or kidney cancer. CDR3: CASSLTDMLYASPLHF. The CDR3 DNA sequence: TGTGCCAGCAGTCTCACCGACATGTTGTATGCCTCACCCCTCCACTTT.